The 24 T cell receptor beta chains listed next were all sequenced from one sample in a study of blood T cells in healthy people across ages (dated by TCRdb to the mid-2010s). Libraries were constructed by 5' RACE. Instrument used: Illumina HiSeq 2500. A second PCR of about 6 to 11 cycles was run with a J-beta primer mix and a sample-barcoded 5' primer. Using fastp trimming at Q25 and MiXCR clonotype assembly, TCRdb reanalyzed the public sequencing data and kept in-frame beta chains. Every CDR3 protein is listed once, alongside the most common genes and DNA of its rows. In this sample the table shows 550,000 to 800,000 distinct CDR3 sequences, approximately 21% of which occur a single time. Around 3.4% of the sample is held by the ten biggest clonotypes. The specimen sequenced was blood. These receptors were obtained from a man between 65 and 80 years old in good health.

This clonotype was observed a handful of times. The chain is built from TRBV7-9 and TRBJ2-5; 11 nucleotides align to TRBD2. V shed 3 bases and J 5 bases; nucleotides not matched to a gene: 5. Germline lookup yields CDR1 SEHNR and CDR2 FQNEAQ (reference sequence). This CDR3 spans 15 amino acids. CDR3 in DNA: TGTGCCAGCAGCTTGATGTCTAGCGGGAGGGAGACCCAGTACTTC. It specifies CASSLMSSGRETQYF. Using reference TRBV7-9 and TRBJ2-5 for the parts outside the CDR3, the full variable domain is DTGVSQNPRHKITKRGQNVTFRCDPISEHNRLYWYRQTLGQGPEFLTYFQNEAQLEKSRLLSDRFSAERPKGSFSTLEIQRTEQGDSAMYLCASSLMSSGRETQYFGPGTRLLVL.

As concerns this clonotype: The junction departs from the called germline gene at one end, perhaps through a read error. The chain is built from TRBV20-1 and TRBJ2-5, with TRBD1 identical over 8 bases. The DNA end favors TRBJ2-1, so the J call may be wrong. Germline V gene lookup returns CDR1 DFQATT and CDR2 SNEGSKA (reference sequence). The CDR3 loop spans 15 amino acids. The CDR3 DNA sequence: TGCAGTGCTAGGGCCCCGACAGGGGATTACAACGAGCAGTTCTTC. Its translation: CSARAPTGDYNEQFF.

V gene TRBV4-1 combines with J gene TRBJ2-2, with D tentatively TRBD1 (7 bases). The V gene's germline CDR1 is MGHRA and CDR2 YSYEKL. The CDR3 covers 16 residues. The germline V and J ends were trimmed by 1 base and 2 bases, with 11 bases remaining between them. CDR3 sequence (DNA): TGCGCCAGCAGCCAAGTACAGGGGACTAACACCGGGGAGCTGTTTTTT. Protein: CASSQVQGTNTGELFF.

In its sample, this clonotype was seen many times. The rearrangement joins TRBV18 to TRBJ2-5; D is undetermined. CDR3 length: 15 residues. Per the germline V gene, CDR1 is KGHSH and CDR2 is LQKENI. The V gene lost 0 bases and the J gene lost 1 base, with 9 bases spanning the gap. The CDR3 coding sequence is TGTGCCAGCTCACCACCGGGTAGAAGCCAAGAGACCCAGTACTTC. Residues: CASSPPGRSQETQYF.

CDR3 coding DNA: TGTGCCAGCAGTTTTAAAGGACAGGGCTGGAATGAGCAGTTCTTC. It codes for CASSFKGQGWNEQFF. The rearrangement links TRBV27 to TRBJ2-1; 8 bases are a match to TRBD1. Trimming at V came to 3 bases and at J to 7 bases, leaving 8 bases not matched to a gene. Germline CDR1 and CDR2: MNHEY and SMNVEV (reference sequence). The CDR3 consists of 15 residues.

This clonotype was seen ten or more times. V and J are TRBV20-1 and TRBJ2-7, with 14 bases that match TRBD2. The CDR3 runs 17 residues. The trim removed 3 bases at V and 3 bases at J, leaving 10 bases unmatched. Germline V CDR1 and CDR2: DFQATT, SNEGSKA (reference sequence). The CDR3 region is CSASATGTSGSIYEQYF. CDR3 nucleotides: TGCAGTGCTAGTGCAACAGGGACTAGCGGGAGTATCTACGAGCAGTACTTC.

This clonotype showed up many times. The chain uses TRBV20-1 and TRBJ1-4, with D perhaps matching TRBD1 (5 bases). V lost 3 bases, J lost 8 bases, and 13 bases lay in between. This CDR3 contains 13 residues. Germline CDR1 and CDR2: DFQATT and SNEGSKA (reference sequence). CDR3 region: CSASGGVEEKLFF. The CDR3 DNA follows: TGCAGTGCTAGTGGGGGGGTAGAGGAAAAACTGTTTTTT.

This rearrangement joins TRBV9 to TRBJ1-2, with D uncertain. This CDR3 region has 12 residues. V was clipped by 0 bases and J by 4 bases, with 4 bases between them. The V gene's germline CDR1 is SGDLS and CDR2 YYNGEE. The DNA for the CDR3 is TGTGCCAGCAGCGTAGACGCCTATGGCTACACCTTC. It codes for CASSVDAYGYTF. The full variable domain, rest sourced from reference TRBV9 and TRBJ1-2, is DSGVTQTPKHLITATGQRVTLRCSPRSGDLSVYWYQQSLDQGLQFLIQYYNGEERAKGNILERFSAQQFPDLHSELNLSSLELGDSALYFCASSVDAYGYTFGSGTRLTVV.

CDR3 protein: CASSVLGMQETQYF. The CDR3 DNA reads as TGTGCCAGCAGTGTTTTGGGTATGCAGGAGACCCAGTACTTC. V gene TRBV28 combines with J gene TRBJ2-1; no clear D gene. The end of the DNA fits TRBJ2-5 better, so the J call may be wrong. The CDR3 runs 14 residues. CDR1 and CDR2 (germline): MDHEN, SYDVKM.

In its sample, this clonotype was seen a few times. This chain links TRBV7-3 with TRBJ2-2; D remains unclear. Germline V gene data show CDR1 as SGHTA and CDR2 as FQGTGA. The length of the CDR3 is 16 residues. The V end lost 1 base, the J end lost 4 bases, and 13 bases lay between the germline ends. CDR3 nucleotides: TGTGCCAGCAGCTTAAGTGCACTCGATGGCACCGGGGAGCTGTTTTTT. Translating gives CASSLSALDGTGELFF.

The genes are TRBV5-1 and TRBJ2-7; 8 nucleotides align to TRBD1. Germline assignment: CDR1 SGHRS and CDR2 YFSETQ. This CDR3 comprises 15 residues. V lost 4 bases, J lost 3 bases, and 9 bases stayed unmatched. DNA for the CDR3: TGCGCCAGCAGCCTCCAGACAGGACAGGGCTACGAGCAGTACTTC. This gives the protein CASSLQTGQGYEQYF.

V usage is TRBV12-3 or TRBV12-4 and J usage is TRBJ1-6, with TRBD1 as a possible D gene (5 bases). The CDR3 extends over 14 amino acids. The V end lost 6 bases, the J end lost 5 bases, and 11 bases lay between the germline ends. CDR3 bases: TGTGCCAGCAGGTCCGGGACGGATAATTCACCCCTCCACTTT. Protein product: CASRSGTDNSPLHF.

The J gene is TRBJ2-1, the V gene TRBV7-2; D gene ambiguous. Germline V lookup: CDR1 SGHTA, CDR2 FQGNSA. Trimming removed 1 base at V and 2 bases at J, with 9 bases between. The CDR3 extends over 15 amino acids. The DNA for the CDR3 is TGTGCCAGCAGCTTAGTGCGGCAGCCCTACAATGAGCAGTTCTTC. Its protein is CASSLVRQPYNEQFF.

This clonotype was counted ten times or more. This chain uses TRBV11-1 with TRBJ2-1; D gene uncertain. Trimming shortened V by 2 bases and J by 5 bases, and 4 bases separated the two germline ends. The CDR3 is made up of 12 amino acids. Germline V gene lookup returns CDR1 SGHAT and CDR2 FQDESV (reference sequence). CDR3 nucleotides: TGTGCCAGCAGCTTAACCGACAATGAGCAGTTCTTC. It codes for CASSLTDNEQFF.

The CDR3 spells CSAPTGQLLMNTEAFF. CDR3 nucleotide sequence: TGCAGTGCTCCTACAGGGCAGCTCTTAATGAACACTGAAGCTTTCTTT. The rearrangement links TRBV20-1 to TRBJ1-1, with a weak D call TRBD1 (6 bases). V lost 5 bases and J 0 bases, leaving 19 bases between the germline ends. The CDR3 totals 16 residues. Per germline, CDR1 DFQATT and CDR2 SNEGSKA (reference sequence).

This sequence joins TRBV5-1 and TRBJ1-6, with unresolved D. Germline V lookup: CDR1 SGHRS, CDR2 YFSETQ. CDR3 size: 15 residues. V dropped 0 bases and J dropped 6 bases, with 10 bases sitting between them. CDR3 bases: TGCGCCAGCAGCTTGGAAACCTCCGGTAATTCACCCCTCCACTTT. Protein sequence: CASSLETSGNSPLHF.

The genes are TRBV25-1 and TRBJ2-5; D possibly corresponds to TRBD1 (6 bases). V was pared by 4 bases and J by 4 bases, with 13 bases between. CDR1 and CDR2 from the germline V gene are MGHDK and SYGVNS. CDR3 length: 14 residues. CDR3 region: CASSVPGAAETQYF. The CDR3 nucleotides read TGTGCCAGCAGTGTCCCAGGGGCTGCAGAGACCCAGTACTTC.

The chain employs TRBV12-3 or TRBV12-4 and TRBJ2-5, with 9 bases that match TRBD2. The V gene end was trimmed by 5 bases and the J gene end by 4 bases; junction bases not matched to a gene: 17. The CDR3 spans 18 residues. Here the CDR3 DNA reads TGTGCCAGCAGTACTTTTGTGCTCCGGGCTAGCGGGACAGAGACCCAGTACTTC. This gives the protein CASSTFVLRASGTETQYF.

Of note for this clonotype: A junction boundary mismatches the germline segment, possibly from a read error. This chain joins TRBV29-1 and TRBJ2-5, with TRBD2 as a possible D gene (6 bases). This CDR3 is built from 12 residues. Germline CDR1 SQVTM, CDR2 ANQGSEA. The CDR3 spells CSVAGTGLEQCF. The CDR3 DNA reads TGCAGCGTAGCCGGGACTGGGCTCGAGCAGTGCTTC.

CDR3 DNA: TGTGCCAGCAGCCCCTCCGGGACAGCCACCGGGGAGCTGTTTTTT. It encodes CASSPSGTATGELFF. This chain uses TRBV11-2 with TRBJ2-2; the match to TRBD1 covers 7 bases. Germline assignment: CDR1 SGHAT and CDR2 FQNNGV. V trimming: 5 bases; J trimming: 4 bases; junction bases outside the gene matches: 7. This CDR3 comprises 15 residues.

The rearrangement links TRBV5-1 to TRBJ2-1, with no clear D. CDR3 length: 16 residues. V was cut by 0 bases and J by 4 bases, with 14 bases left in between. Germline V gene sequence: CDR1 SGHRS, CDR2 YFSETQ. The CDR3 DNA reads TGCGCCAGCAGCTTGGGTACCGTCGACTTGTACAATGAGCAGTTCTTC. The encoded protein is CASSLGTVDLYNEQFF.

The CDR3 protein is CSAVTGAGETQYF. The CDR3 DNA reads TGCAGTGCTGTAACGGGGGCCGGGGAGACCCAGTACTTC. The V gene is TRBV20-1, the J gene TRBJ2-1; the D gene could be TRBD1 or TRBD2 (6 bases each). The J call may be wrong; the DNA end is better matched by TRBJ2-5. CDR1 and CDR2 (germline): DFQATT, SNEGSKA (reference sequence). There are 13 residues in the CDR3.

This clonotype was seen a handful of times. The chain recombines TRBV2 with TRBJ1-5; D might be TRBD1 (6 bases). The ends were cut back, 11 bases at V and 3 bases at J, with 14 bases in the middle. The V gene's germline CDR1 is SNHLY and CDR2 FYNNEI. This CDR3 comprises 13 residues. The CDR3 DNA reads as TGTGCCTGCCACAGGGACACCAATCAGCCCCAGCATTTT. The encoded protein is CACHRDTNQPQHF.

The DNA of the CDR3 is TGTGCCATCAGTGAGTCGAAAGGGAACACCGGGGAGCTGTTTTTT. Encoded protein: CAISESKGNTGELFF. The rearrangement joins TRBV10-3 to TRBJ2-2; D is unresolved. The CDR3 extends over 15 amino acids. Germline V lookup: CDR1 ENHRY, CDR2 SYGVKD. Trimming stripped 0 bases from V and 1 base from J, with 6 bases between.